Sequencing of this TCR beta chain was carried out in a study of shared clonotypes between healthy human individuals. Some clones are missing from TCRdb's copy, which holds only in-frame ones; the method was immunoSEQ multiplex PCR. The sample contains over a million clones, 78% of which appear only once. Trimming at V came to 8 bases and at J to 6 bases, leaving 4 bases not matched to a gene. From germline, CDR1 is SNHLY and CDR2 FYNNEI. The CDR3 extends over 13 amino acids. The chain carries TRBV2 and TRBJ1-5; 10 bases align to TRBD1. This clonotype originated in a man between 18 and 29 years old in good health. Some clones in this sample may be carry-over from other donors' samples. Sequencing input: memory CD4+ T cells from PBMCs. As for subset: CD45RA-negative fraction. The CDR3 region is CASLGQGGQPQHF. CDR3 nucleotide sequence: TGTGCCAGCCTCGGACAGGGGGGTCAGCCCCAGCATTTT.